The sequence of this T cell receptor (beta chain) was determined in a study of T cell responses to AZD1222 COVID-19 vaccine. Clones were sequenced by immunoSEQ multiplex PCR, and TCRdb holds only the in-frame ones, with some missing. The sample contains 130,000 to 150,000 clones, about 91% of which appear only once. Study conclusions and caveats: Mapped onto spike, vaccine-associated CD4 TCRs spanned it and were dominant at 160-218 and 743-854.

The V end lost 6 bases, the J end lost 1 base, and 10 bases lay between the germline ends. This CDR3 region has 14 residues. The germline V gene has CDR1 MNHEY and CDR2 SVGAGI. Worth noting for this clone: Its antigen is unknown.

The chain employs TRBV6-5 and TRBJ1-3; D perhaps matches TRBD1 (5 bases). This TCR was recovered from an adult in good health. Material: peripheral blood, obtained on day 0 of AZD1222 vaccination. CDR3 sequence reads: CASSRESSGNTIYF. The DNA of the CDR3 is TGTGCCAGCAGCAGGGAGTCGTCTGGAAACACCATATATTTT.